The present entry profiles one T cell receptor beta chain with its context. What it binds is not known. This sample is part of a study of T cell responses to AZD1222 COVID-19 vaccine. Study conclusions and caveats: White British people made up most donors, females outnumbered males, and clonal diversity was possibly underestimated. Spike-specific TCR breadth and depth both grew after two AZD1222 doses.

Here immunoSEQ multiplex PCR was the method, and the copy in TCRdb shows in-frame clones only, minus some. In the table there are about 140,000 clones, approximately 91% of which are singletons. The receptor was isolated from an adult who received the AZD1222 COVID-19 vaccine. The sample was peripheral blood, taken 28 days after the second AZD1222 dose.

The chain's CDR3 is CASSSQGMSNYGYTF. As DNA, the CDR3 is TGTGCCAGCAGTTCACAGGGAATGAGCAACTATGGCTACACCTTC. The chain uses TRBV2 and TRBJ1-2; maybe TRBD1 (6 bases). The CDR3 consists of 15 residues. CDR1 is SNHLY and CDR2 is FYNNEI in the germline V gene. The germline V and J ends were trimmed by 5 bases and 2 bases, with 15 bases remaining between them.